Only a few counts were recorded for the clone carrying this T cell receptor beta chain. Autoimmune disease history or systemic immunosuppression disqualified patients. This record belongs to a study of OX40 agonist ivuxolimab in advanced cancers. About the study: A diagnosis of hepatocellular carcinoma, melanoma, renal cell or head and neck cancer was present in dose-escalation patients.

The ends were cut back, 6 bases at V and 5 bases at J, with 14 bases in the middle. This CDR3 is built from 15 residues. CDR1 and CDR2 (germline): SNHLY, FYNNEI. Sequencing was performed with immunoSEQ multiplex PCR; in TCRdb, only in-frame clones are kept and a portion is missing. The sample lists about 46,000 clones, roughly 90% occurring once. Sequences were derived from CD4+ or CD8+ T cells sorted from blood, sampled in a trial of the OX40 agonist ivuxolimab. The source is an adult with an advanced solid tumor such as melanoma, head and neck, liver or kidney cancer. The V call is TRBV2, the J call TRBJ1-6; a weak D match, TRBD1 (5 bases). DNA for the CDR3: TGTGCCAGCAGCCGAGGGGTAACTGATAATTCACCCCTCCACTTT. Protein product: CASSRGVTDNSPLHF.